The entry below gives a single TCR beta chain sequence along with its context. The antigen remains undetermined. One junction end does not reproduce the germline sequence, and a read error may be involved. The researchers produced TCR beta cDNA from roughly 550 ng total RNA with a constant-region primer. Three rounds of nested multiplex PCR with slightly modified ARM-PCR produced TCR beta libraries. TRBV1-TRBV30 forward primers paired with a C-beta reverse primer were used in the first two PCR rounds, which ran roughly 9 cycles each. TCRdb re-called the multiplex PCR reads with MiXCR, one entry per CDR3 protein. The sample lists some 190,000 distinct CDR3 sequences; around four fifths were seen once. This specimen comes from a study of tumor-infiltrating lymphocytes in primary liver carcinoma. Study as a whole: Patients, male and female, were 30 to 69 years old. Staging of the tumors gave T1-T3 N0M0, with widths of roughly 4 to 11 cm. Study-wide results and limits: Tumor-adjacent and tumor-blood pairs showed less overlap than tumor region pairs.

Germline CDR1 is SGHNT and CDR2 is YENEEA. The CDR3 runs 15 residues. From unsorted bulk tissue weighing about 17-30 mg, DNA and RNA were co-extracted. The chain carries TRBV11-3 and TRBJ2-1; D is undetermined. Sample: tumor tissue from primary liver carcinoma. This clonotype was obtained from a man aged 40-55 years with primary liver carcinoma and hepatitis B virus infection. For the CDR3, the DNA is TGTGCTAGCAACCCCCTCTTTGCTGAGAGCAATGATCAGTTCTTC. Its protein product is CASNPLFAESNDQFF.